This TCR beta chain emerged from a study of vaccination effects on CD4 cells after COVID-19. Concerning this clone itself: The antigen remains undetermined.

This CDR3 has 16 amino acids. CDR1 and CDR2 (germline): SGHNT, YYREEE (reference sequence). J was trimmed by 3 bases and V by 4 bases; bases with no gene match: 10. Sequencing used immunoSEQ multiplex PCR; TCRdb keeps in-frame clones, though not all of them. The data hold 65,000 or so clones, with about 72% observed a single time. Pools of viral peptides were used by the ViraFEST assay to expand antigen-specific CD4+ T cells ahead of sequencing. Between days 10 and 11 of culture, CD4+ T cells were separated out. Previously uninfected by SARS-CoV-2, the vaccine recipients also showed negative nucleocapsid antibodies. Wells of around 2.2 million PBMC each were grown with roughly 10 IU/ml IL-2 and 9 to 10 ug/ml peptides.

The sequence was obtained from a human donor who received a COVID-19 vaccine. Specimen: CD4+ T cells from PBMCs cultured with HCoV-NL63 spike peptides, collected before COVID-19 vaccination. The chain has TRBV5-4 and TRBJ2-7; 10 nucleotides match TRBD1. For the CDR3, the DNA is TGTGCCAGCAGCGGGACAGGGGCAGGAATTCGCTACGAGCAGTACGTC. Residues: CASSGTGAGIRYEQYV.